Listed here are 24 T cell receptor beta chains from one sample, sequenced in a study of regulatory T cells in long-lasting Graves disease. Researchers made TCR beta libraries by using iRepertoire HTBI primers and running Arm-PCR on CDR3 regions. TCRdb reprocessed the multiplex PCR reads via MiXCR and lists one record per CDR3 protein. The sample shows some 320,000 distinct CDR3 sequences, about 18% of them seen only once. Time point meaning: newly diagnosed GD, antithyroid drugs for less than 3 months. Researchers made the TCR library from RNA that was extracted from PBMCs. The sequenced sample was peripheral blood mononuclear cells (PBMCs), obtained at new diagnosis, from a patient treated with antithyroid drugs. All receptors derive from a female donor with Graves disease.

This sequence joins TRBV2 and TRBJ2-3, with 8 bases matching TRBD2. The ends lost 8 bases at V and 2 bases at J; junction bases unmatched: 6. CDR3 length equals 14 residues. The germline V gene has CDR1 SNHLY and CDR2 FYNNEI. In DNA form, the CDR3 reads TGTGCCAGCGGGGTAGCGGGAATCACAGATACGCAGTATTTT. Its translation: CASGVAGITDTQYF.

At least ten counts were recorded for this clonotype. V usage is TRBV19 and J usage is TRBJ1-6; D call uncertain. Trimming took 3 bases from V and 7 from J, leaving 10 bases between them. This CDR3 has 14 amino acids. Germline V lookup: CDR1 LNHDA, CDR2 SQIVND (reference sequence). CDR3 nucleotides: TGTGCCAGTAGTATTGGGAGAGTGAATTCACCCCTCCACTTT. Translating it yields CASSIGRVNSPLHF.

This clonotype was counted only a few times. This rearrangement joins TRBV25-1 to TRBJ1-6, with TRBD1 identical over 9 bases. This CDR3 contains 13 residues. Losses at the gene ends were 6 bases for V and 9 bases for J; bases not matched to a gene: 3. CDR1 MGHDK and CDR2 SYGVNS come from the germline V gene. CDR3 residues: CASSSGQGSPLHF. The DNA for the CDR3 is TGTGCCAGCAGCTCGGGACAGGGTTCACCCCTCCACTTT.

The chain employs TRBV11-3 and TRBJ2-3; 10 bases align to TRBD1. V trimming: 0 bases; J trimming: 5 bases; junction bases outside the gene matches: 5. The CDR3 has 16 amino acids. CDR1 SGHNT and CDR2 YENEEA come from the germline V gene. CDR3 coding DNA: TGTGCCAGCAGCTTAGATTCGGGACAGGGGTTAGATACGCAGTATTTT. It yields the protein CASSLDSGQGLDTQYF.

Many counts were recorded for this clonotype. The chain couples TRBV28 to TRBJ1-5; a weak D match, TRBD1 (5 bases). Germline CDR1 is MDHEN and CDR2 is SYDVKM. The ends were cut back, 6 bases at V and 0 bases at J, with 15 bases in the middle. The CDR3 consists of 16 residues. The CDR3 loop reads CASRGWDGDSNQPQHF. The CDR3, as DNA: TGTGCCAGCAGGGGGTGGGACGGCGATAGCAATCAGCCCCAGCATTTT.

This clonotype occurred many times. The V call is TRBV6-2 or TRBV6-3, the J call TRBJ1-6, with D possibly TRBD1 on 5 matching bases. The CDR3 is made up of 14 amino acids. The germline gives CDR1 MNHEY, CDR2 SVGEGT. The V and J ends lost 6 bases and 5 bases respectively, with 11 bases between them. This CDR3 reads CASSSGGDNSPLHF. In DNA, the CDR3 is TGTGCCAGCAGCTCGGGGGGGGATAATTCACCCCTCCACTTT.

V gene TRBV2 combines with J gene TRBJ2-4; TRBD2 agrees at 11 bases. Germline assignment: CDR1 SNHLY and CDR2 FYNNEI. CDR3 length: 22 residues. Unmatched junction bases numbered 22, after V lost 6 bases and J lost 0 bases. CDR3 sequence: CASSPRGVTSGTRKLAKNIQYF. DNA for the CDR3: TGTGCCAGCAGCCCCCGGGGGGTGACTAGCGGGACCCGTAAATTAGCCAAAAACATTCAGTACTTC.

This clonotype was seen repeatedly, ten times or more. V is TRBV2 and J is TRBJ1-2; D is possibly TRBD1 (6 bases). V was pared by 5 bases and J by 8 bases, with 15 bases between. There are 13 residues in the CDR3. CDR1 SNHLY and CDR2 FYNNEI come from the germline V gene. The CDR3 spells CASSLKTGGGYTF. CDR3 nucleotides: TGTGCCAGCAGTTTAAAGACAGGTGGCGGCTACACCTTC.

Ten or more counts support this clonotype. In nucleotides, the CDR3 is TGTGCCAGCAGTTACTCGGGGCTAGCGGGAGCCAATGAGCAGTTCTTC. Translated, it gives CASSYSGLAGANEQFF. The chain recombines TRBV6-2 or TRBV6-3 with TRBJ2-1, with 10 bases that match TRBD2. Germline CDR1 reads MNHEY; CDR2 reads SVGEGT. V shed 0 bases, J shed 6 bases, and the junction held 5 bases outside the gene matches. The CDR3 covers 16 residues.

This clonotype was counted many times. V is TRBV12-3 or TRBV12-4 and J is TRBJ2-3; the D gene is possibly TRBD2 (5 bases). V lost 5 bases and J 3 bases, leaving 12 bases between the germline ends. The CDR3 is 14 residues long. For the CDR3, the DNA is TGTGCCAGCAGTCGGACCCCGGGAACAGATACGCAGTATTTT. This codes for CASSRTPGTDTQYF.

In its sample, this clonotype was seen many times. The chain has TRBV20-1 and TRBJ1-1; perhaps TRBD1 as D (5 bases). CDR1 is DFQATT, CDR2 SNEGSKA, per germline (reference sequence). The CDR3 spans 16 residues. Trimming stripped 5 bases from V and 0 bases from J, with 19 bases between. DNA of the CDR3: TGCAGTGCTGGGGGACCGGGATGGCCGATGAACACTGAAGCTTTCTTT. It codes for CSAGGPGWPMNTEAFF.

The sample holds many counts of this clonotype. The chain employs TRBV7-8 and TRBJ1-6, with a possible D match to TRBD1 (5 bases). The CDR3 extends over 17 amino acids. Germline V gene lookup returns CDR1 SGHVS and CDR2 FQNEAQ. V was shortened by 5 bases and J by 9 bases, with 23 bases between the two germline ends. CDR3 sequence reads: CASSPILGGAGRSPLHF. CDR3 bases: TGTGCCAGCAGCCCAATCCTCGGGGGTGCGGGTCGTTCACCCCTCCACTTT.

This clonotype has just a few counts. V usage is TRBV12-3 or TRBV12-4 and J usage is TRBJ2-6, with D perhaps given as TRBD1 or TRBD2 (5 bases each). CDR3 length equals 19 residues. Trimming took off 6 bases at V and 4 bases at J, with 25 bases between the two ends. CDR3 sequence reads: CASRPRRRGAFLGANVLTF. DNA of the CDR3: TGTGCCAGCAGGCCCCGGCGTAGAGGGGCGTTCTTAGGGGCCAACGTCCTGACTTTC.

This clonotype showed up just once. The rearrangement links TRBV4-1 to TRBJ2-1; 8 positions agree with TRBD2. V shed 3 bases, J shed 0 bases, and the junction held 4 bases outside the gene matches. The germline V gene encodes CDR1 MGHRA and CDR2 YSYEKL. The CDR3 totals 16 residues. CDR3 in DNA: TGCGCCAGCAGCCATCAAGGACTAGCCTCCTACAATGAGCAGTTCTTC. Translated: CASSHQGLASYNEQFF.

This clonotype has a count of ten or more. This chain joins TRBV6-1 and TRBJ2-1, with D maybe TRBD1 (6 bases). The CDR3 has 19 amino acids. V was cut by 7 bases and J by 0 bases, with 25 bases left in between. Germline CDR1 MNHNS, CDR2 SASEGT. This chain's CDR3 is CASIAMGHLPLGSYNEQFF. The DNA of the CDR3 is TGTGCCAGCATAGCCATGGGACATCTACCTCTCGGCTCCTACAATGAGCAGTTCTTC.

This sequence joins TRBV7-3 and TRBJ2-1, with 7 bases matching TRBD1. From germline, CDR1 is SGHTA and CDR2 FQGTGA. The CDR3 runs 15 residues. V gave up 2 bases and J gave up 6 bases; unmatched junction bases: 7. The CDR3, as DNA: TGTGCCAGCAGCTTATATAGGGACAGTTTCAATGAGCAGTTCTTC. This gives the protein CASSLYRDSFNEQFF.

This clonotype has a count of ten or more. V usage is TRBV12-3 or TRBV12-4 and J usage is TRBJ1-6; perhaps TRBD1 as D (5 bases). Trimming pared 4 bases from V and 5 bases from J, leaving 12 bases between. The CDR3 is 15 amino acids. CDR3 DNA: TGTGCCAGCAGTTCGGGTAGGGGTAATAATTCACCCCTCCACTTT. Translated: CASSSGRGNNSPLHF.

The rearrangement joins TRBV27 to TRBJ2-7, with 10 positions matching TRBD2. With 6 bases clipped from V and 3 bases from J, the junction kept 8 bases outside the gene matches. Germline V gene sequence: CDR1 MNHEY, CDR2 SMNVEV (reference sequence). The CDR3 covers 15 residues. The CDR3 loop is CASSEPQREGYEQYF. DNA for the CDR3: TGTGCCAGCAGCGAGCCCCAGCGGGAGGGCTACGAGCAGTACTTC.

The V gene is TRBV20-1, the J gene TRBJ2-2, with 7 bases lining up with TRBD1. J gave up 5 bases and V 6 bases, and 9 bases lay outside the gene matches. CDR1 is DFQATT, CDR2 SNEGSKA, per germline (reference sequence). This CDR3 has 14 residues. The CDR3 protein is CSANHRGRTGELFF. The DNA of the CDR3 is TGCAGTGCCAATCACAGGGGCCGAACCGGGGAGCTGTTTTTT.

This clonotype occurred a few times. A junction end diverges from the germline sequence, so it may reflect a read error. The rearrangement joins TRBV7-2 to TRBJ2-3; possible D gene TRBD1, 6 bases. The germline V gene encodes CDR1 SGHTA and CDR2 FQGNSA. The CDR3 runs 14 residues. The CDR3, as DNA: TGCGCCAGCAGCCATACCGGGACACGCAATACGCAGTATTTT. It specifies CASSHTGTRNTQYF. The full variable domain, completed using reference TRBV7-2 and TRBJ2-3, is GAGVSQSPSNKVTEKGKDVELRCDPISGHTALYWYRQSLGQGLEFLIYFQGNSAPDKSGLPSDRFSAERTGGSVSTLTIQRTQQEDSAVYLCASSHTGTRNTQYFGPGTRLTVL.

This clonotype was seen a few times. The V call is TRBV29-1, the J call TRBJ2-5; unclear D gene. The CDR3 contains 11 residues. The V gene lost 5 bases and the J gene lost 4 bases, with 8 bases spanning the gap. CDR1 and CDR2 from the germline V gene are SQVTM and ANQGSEA. The CDR3 loop reads CSVLGLETQYF. The CDR3 coding sequence is TGCAGCGTTTTGGGGTTAGAGACCCAGTACTTC.

At least ten counts were recorded for this clonotype. This rearrangement joins TRBV5-1 to TRBJ2-1; 12 bases line up with TRBD1. The germline CDR1 and CDR2 sequences are SGHRS and YFSETQ. V trimming: 7 bases; J trimming: 4 bases; junction bases outside the gene matches: 9. This CDR3 is built from 16 residues. The CDR3 nucleotides read TGCGCCAGCGGGACCGGGACAGGGGGCTCTTACAATGAGCAGTTCTTC. Translated, it gives CASGTGTGGSYNEQFF.

Only a few counts were recorded for this clonotype. V usage is TRBV7-2 and J usage is TRBJ2-7; a possible D gene is TRBD1 (5 bases). The CDR3 is made up of 12 amino acids. V shed 4 bases and J shed 6 bases, with 10 bases lying between them. Germline CDR1 is SGHTA and CDR2 is FQGNSA. This chain's CDR3 is CASSSGFREQYF. In nucleotides, the CDR3 is TGTGCCAGCAGCTCAGGGTTTCGCGAGCAGTACTTC.

This clonotype was seen many times. The gene calls are TRBV7-6 and TRBJ2-1; a weak D match, TRBD1 (5 bases). Trimming removed 3 bases at V and 8 bases at J, with 11 bases between. CDR1 is SGHVS, CDR2 FNYEAQ, per germline. The CDR3 covers 13 residues. In DNA form, the CDR3 reads TGTGCCAGCAGCTTGGCCCAGGGCGATGAGCAGTTCTTC. Protein: CASSLAQGDEQFF.